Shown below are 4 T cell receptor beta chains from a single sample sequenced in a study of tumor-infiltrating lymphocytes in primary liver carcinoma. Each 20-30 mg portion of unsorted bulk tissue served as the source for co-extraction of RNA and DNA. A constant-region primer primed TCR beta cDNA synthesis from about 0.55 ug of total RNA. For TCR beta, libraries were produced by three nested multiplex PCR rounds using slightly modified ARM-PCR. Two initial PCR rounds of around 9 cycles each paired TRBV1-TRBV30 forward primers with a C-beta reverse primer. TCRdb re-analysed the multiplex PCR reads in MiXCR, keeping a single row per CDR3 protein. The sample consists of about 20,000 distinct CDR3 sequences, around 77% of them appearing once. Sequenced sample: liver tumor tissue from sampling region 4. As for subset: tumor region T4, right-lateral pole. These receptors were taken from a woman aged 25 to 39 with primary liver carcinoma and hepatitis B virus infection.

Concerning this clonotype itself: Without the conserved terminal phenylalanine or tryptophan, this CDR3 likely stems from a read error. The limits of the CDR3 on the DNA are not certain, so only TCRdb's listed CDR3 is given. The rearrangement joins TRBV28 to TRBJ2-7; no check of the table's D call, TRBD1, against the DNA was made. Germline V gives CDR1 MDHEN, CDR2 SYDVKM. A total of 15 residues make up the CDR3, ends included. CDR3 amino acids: CVSSASTGGSYERYL.

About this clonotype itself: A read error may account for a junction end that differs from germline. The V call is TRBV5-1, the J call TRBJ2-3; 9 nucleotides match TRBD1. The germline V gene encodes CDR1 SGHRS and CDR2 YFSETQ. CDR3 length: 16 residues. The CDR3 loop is CASSPGTGINSDMQYF. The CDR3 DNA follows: TGTGCCAGCAGCCCAGGGACAGGGATCAATTCAGATATGCAGTATTTT.

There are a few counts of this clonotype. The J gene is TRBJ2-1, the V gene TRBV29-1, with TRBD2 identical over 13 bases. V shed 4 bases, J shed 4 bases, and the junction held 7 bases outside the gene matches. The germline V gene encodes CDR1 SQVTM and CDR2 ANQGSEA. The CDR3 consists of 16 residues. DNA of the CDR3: TGCAGCGTTGCCCCTGGACTAGCGGGAGAATACAATGAGCAGTTCTTC. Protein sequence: CSVAPGLAGEYNEQFF.

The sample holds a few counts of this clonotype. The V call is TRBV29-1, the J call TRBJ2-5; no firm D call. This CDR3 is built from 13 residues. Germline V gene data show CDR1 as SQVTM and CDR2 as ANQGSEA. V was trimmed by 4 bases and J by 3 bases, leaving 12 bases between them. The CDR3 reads CSVGSSAKETQYF. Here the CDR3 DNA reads TGCAGCGTTGGCTCGTCTGCCAAAGAGACCCAGTACTTC.